Listed below are T cell receptor beta chains from one sample, sequenced in a study of CD8 T cells in ankylosing spondylitis. TCRdb passed the 5' RACE reads through MiXCR, listing each CDR3 protein once. The sample shows just over 350,000 distinct CDR3 sequences, approximately 22% of them seen only once. Source material: blood, either unsorted or a sorted T cell fraction (not recorded which). These TCRs come from a male donor with ankylosing spondylitis or in good health (not recorded which). Both conserved end residues are part of each CDR3. The D gene is left open where the match is weak. The size of a clone is reported for some rows only, either as once, few or many, or as a class for expanded clones.

clone size,J gene,V gene,D gene,CDR3 protein,CDR3 DNA
few,TRBJ1-2,TRBV29-1,-,CSVDLYGYTF,TGCAGCGTTGACTTATATGGCTACACCTTC
many,TRBJ1-3,TRBV28,-,CASSLVGVGNTIYF,TGTGCCAGCAGTTTGGTGGGAGTCGGAAACACCATATATTTT
-,TRBJ2-5,TRBV12-3/TRBV12-4,-,CASSGGSGSDWETQYF,TGTGCCAGCAGTGGGGGGTCTGGGAGCGATTGGGAGACCCAGTACTTC
-,TRBJ2-7,TRBV11-2,-,CASSFPPRHEQYF,TGTGCCAGCAGCTTCCCCCCCCGGCACGAGCAGTACTTC
-,TRBJ2-5,TRBV24-1,-,CATRGSGQETQYF,TGTGCCACCAGGGGGAGCGGACAAGAGACCCAGTACTTC
-,TRBJ2-3,TRBV6-4,-,CASSDSAGRRTDTQYF,TGTGCCAGCAGTGACTCAGCAGGACGCCGCACAGATACGCAGTATTTT
-,TRBJ2-2,TRBV10-2,TRBD1,CASSESTGSGELFF,TGCGCCAGCAGTGAGTCGACAGGGTCCGGGGAGCTGTTTTTT
few,TRBJ2-1,TRBV5-4,-,CASSPGTDNKGNEQFF,TGTGCCAGCAGCCCAGGGACGGATAATAAGGGCAATGAGCAGTTCTTC
-,TRBJ2-1,TRBV12-3/TRBV12-4,-,CASSLESRANEQFF,TGTGCCAGCAGTTTAGAGTCCAGGGCCAATGAGCAGTTCTTC
-,TRBJ2-3,TRBV27,-,CASARLDTQYF,TGTGCCAGCGCCAGGCTTGATACGCAGTATTTT
-,TRBJ2-1,TRBV30,TRBD2,CAWSTGLAVYNEQFF,TGTGCCTGGAGCACCGGACTAGCGGTCTACAATGAGCAGTTCTTC
-,TRBJ2-3,TRBV6-5,TRBD2,CASSSSTLEAGGMRYF,TGTGCCAGCAGTTCCTCGACTTTGGAGGCGGGGGGGATGCGGTATTTT
-,TRBJ2-3,TRBV20-1,-,CSASNSGAKDTQYF,TGCAGTGCTAGCAACTCCGGGGCGAAAGATACGCAGTATTTT
few,TRBJ2-1,TRBV5-1,-,CASSLFGGETYNEQFF,TGCGCCAGCAGCTTGTTCGGCGGTGAAACCTACAATGAGCAGTTCTTC
-,TRBJ1-2,TRBV13,TRBD1,CASSLGGTGLATGGYTF,TGTGCCAGCAGCTTAGGAGGGACAGGGCTCGCGACCGGGGGCTACACCTTC
few,TRBJ2-2,TRBV9,-,CASSVTGLTGELFF,TGTGCCAGCAGCGTTACGGGGTTAACCGGGGAGCTGTTTTTT